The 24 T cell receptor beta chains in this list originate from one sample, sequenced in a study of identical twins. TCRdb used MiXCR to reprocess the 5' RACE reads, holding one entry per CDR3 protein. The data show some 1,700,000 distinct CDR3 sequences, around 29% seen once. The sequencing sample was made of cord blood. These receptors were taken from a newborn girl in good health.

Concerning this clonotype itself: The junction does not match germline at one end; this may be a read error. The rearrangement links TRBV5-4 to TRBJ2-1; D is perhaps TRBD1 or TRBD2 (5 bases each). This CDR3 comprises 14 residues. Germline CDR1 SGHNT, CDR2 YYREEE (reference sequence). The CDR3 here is CVSSPPGPQNEQFF. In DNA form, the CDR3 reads TGTGTCAGCAGCCCACCGGGACCTCAAAATGAGCAGTTCTTC.

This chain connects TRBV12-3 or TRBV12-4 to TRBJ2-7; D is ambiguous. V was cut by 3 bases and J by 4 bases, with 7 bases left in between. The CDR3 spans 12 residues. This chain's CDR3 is CASSLPEYEQYF. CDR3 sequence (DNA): TGTGCCAGCAGTTTGCCAGAATACGAGCAGTACTTC.

The CDR3 region is CASRGVDSYNEQFF. CDR3 coding DNA: TGTGCCAGCAGGGGGGTCGATTCCTACAATGAGCAGTTCTTC. V usage is TRBV9 and J usage is TRBJ2-1, with D possibly called TRBD1 or TRBD2 (5 bases each). The V gene's germline CDR1 is SGDLS and CDR2 YYNGEE. The CDR3 has 14 amino acids. V lost 5 bases and J lost 1, with 10 bases in between. Based on the CDR3 plus reference TRBV9 and TRBJ2-1, the full variable domain is DSGVTQTPKHLITATGQRVTLRCSPRSGDLSVYWYQQSLDQGLQFLIQYYNGEERAKGNILERFSAQQFPDLHSELNLSSLELGDSALYFCASRGVDSYNEQFFGPGTRLTVL.

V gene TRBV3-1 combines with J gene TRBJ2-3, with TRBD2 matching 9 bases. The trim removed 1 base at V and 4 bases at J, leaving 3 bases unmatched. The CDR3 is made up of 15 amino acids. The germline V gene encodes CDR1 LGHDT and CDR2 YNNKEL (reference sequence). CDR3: CASSQAVAGADTQYF. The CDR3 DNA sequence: TGTGCCAGCAGCCAAGCGGTAGCGGGAGCAGATACGCAGTATTTT.

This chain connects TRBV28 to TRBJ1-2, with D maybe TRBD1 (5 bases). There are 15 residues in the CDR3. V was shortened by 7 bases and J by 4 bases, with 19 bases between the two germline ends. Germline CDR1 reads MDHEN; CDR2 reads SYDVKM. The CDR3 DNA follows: TGTGCCAGCAAGGACCCCGGGGGGGGAATCTATGGCTACACCTTC. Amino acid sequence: CASKDPGGGIYGYTF.

CDR3 nucleotides: TGCAGTGCTGCAGGGGGCGCATCGGAAAATCAGCCCCAGCATTTT. This encodes CSAAGGASENQPQHF. This rearrangement joins TRBV20-1 to TRBJ1-5, with 8 bases fitting TRBD1. In germline, CDR1 is DFQATT, CDR2 SNEGSKA (reference sequence). The CDR3 consists of 15 residues. V lost 5 bases and J lost 4; bases outside the gene matches: 10.

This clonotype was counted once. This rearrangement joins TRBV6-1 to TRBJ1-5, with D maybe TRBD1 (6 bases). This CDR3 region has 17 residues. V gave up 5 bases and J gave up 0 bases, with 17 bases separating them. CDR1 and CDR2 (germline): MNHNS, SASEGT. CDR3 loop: CASSPNGQLYSNQPQHF. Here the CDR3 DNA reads TGTGCCAGCAGTCCAAACGGACAGCTTTATAGCAATCAGCCCCAGCATTTT.

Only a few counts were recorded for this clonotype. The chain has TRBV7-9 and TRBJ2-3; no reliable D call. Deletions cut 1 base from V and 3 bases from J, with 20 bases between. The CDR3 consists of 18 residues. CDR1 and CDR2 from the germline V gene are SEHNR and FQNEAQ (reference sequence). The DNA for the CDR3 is TGTGCCAGCAGCTTAGAGTCGGGTGTCCGAAGGGCAACAGATACGCAGTATTTT. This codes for CASSLESGVRRATDTQYF.

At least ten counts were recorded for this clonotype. This CDR3 is CAIHFAEQYF. In nucleotides, the CDR3 is TGTGCCATCCACTTCGCCGAGCAGTACTTC. The V call is TRBV10-3, the J call TRBJ2-7; no firm D call. Germline V gives CDR1 ENHRY, CDR2 SYGVKD. Trimming shortened V by 8 bases and J by 6 bases, and 8 bases separated the two germline ends. This CDR3 is 10 amino acids long.

As DNA, the CDR3 is TGTGCCAGCAGCTTAGCTAGATGTACCCATTACACAGATACGCAGTATTTT. Encoded protein: CASSLARCTHYTDTQYF. V gene TRBV7-9 combines with J gene TRBJ2-3; no reliable D call. Trimming removed 0 bases from V and 2 bases from J, with 15 bases in between. CDR1 is SEHNR, CDR2 FQNEAQ, per germline (reference sequence). This CDR3 has 17 residues.

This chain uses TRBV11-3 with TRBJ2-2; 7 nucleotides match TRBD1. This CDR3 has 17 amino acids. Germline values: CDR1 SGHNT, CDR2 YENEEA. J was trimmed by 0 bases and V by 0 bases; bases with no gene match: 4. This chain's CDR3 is CASSLDRTGANTGELFF. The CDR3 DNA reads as TGTGCCAGCAGCTTAGATAGGACAGGCGCGAACACCGGGGAGCTGTTTTTT.

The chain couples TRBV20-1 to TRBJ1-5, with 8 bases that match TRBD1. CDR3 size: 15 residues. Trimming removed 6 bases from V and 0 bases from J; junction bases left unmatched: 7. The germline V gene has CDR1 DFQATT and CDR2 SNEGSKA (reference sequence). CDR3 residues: CSAAQGAYSNQPQHF. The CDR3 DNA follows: TGCAGTGCCGCCCAGGGGGCCTATAGCAATCAGCCCCAGCATTTT.

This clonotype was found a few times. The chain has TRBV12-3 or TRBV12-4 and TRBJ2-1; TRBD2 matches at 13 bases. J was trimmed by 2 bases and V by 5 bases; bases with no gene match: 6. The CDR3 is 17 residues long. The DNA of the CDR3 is TGTGCCAGCAGTCCGAGGACTAGCGGGAGCACCTACAATGAGCAGTTCTTC. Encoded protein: CASSPRTSGSTYNEQFF.

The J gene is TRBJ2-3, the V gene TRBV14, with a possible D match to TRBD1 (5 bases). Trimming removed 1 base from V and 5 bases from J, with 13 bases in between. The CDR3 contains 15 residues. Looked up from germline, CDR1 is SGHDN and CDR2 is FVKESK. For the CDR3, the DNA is TGTGCCAGCAGCCAAGTAAGGGGTCTTAGAGATACGCAGTATTTT. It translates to CASSQVRGLRDTQYF.

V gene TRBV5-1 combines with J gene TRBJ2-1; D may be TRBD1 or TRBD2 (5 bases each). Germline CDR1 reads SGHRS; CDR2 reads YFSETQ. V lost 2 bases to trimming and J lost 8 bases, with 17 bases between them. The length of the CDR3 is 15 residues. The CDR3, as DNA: TGCGCCAGCAGCTTTGTAGCCGGGGCCATACATGAGCAGTTCTTC. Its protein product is CASSFVAGAIHEQFF.

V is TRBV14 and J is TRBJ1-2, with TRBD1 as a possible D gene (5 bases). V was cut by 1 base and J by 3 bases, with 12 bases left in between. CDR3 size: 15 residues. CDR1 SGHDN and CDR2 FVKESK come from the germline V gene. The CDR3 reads CASSQGIGEDYGYTF. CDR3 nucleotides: TGTGCCAGCAGCCAAGGAATAGGGGAGGACTATGGCTACACCTTC.

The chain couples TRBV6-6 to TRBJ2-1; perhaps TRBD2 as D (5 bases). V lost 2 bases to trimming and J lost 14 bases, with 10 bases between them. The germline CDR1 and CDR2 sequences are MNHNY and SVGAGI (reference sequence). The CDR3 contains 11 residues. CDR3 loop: CASSYSSEEFF. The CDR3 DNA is TGTGCCAGCAGTTACAGCTCGGAGGAGTTCTTC.

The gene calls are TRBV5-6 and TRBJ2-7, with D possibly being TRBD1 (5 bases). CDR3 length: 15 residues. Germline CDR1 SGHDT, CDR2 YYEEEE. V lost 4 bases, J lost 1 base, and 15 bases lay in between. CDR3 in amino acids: CASSKTGPSSYEQYF. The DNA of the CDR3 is TGTGCCAGCAGCAAAACAGGCCCGTCGTCCTACGAGCAGTACTTC.

In nucleotides, the CDR3 is TGTGCCAGCAGCCACGGGGCTGAATCCTACGAGCAGTACTTC. The encoded protein is CASSHGAESYEQYF. The rearrangement uses TRBV3-1 and TRBJ2-7; TRBD1 or TRBD2 may be the D gene (5 bases each). This CDR3 comprises 14 residues. Per germline, CDR1 LGHDT and CDR2 YNNKEL (reference sequence). Trimming took 3 bases from V and 1 from J, leaving 10 bases between them.

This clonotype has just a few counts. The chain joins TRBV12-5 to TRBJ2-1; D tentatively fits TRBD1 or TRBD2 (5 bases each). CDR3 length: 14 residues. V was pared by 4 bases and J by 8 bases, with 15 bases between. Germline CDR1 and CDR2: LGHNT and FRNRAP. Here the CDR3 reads CASGSHPVGDEQFF. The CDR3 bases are TGTGCTAGTGGTTCGCACCCTGTGGGGGATGAGCAGTTCTTC. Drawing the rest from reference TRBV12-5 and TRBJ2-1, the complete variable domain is DARVTQTPRHKVTEMGQEVTMRCQPILGHNTVFWYRQTMMQGLELLAYFRNRAPLDDSGMPKDRFSAEMPDATLATLKIQPSEPRDSAVYFCASGSHPVGDEQFFGPGTRLTVL.

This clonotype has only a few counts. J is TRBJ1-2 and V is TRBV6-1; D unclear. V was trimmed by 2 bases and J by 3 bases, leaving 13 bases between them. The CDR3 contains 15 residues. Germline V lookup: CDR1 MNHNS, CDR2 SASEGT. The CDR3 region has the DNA TGTGCCAGCAGTGAAATGAGGAATGTGGACTATGGCTACACCTTC. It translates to CASSEMRNVDYGYTF.

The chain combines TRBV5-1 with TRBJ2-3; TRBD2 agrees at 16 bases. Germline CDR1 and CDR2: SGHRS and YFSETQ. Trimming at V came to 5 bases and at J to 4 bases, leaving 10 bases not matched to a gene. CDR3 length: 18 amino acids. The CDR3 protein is CASSSYPGLAGGPDTQYF. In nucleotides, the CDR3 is TGCGCCAGCAGTTCATACCCGGGACTAGCGGGAGGGCCAGATACGCAGTATTTT.

The chain's CDR3 is CASSFGTGRSPYNEQFF. The CDR3 DNA follows: TGTGCCAGCAGCTTTGGGACAGGTCGTAGCCCCTACAATGAGCAGTTCTTC. This rearrangement joins TRBV7-2 to TRBJ2-1; 8 bases are a match to TRBD1. The germline CDR1 and CDR2 sequences are SGHTA and FQGNSA. The CDR3 extends over 17 amino acids. The V segment lost 3 bases and the J segment 2 bases; nucleotides outside the gene matches: 9.

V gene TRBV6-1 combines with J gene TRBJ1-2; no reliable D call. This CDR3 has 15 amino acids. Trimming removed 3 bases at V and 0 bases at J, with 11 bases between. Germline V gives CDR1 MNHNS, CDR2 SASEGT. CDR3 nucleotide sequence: TGTGCCAGCAGTGACCCGGGGAGGTCTAACTATGGCTACACCTTC. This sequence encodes CASSDPGRSNYGYTF.